Shown below are 8 T cell receptor beta chains from a single sample sequenced in a study of shared clonotypes between healthy human individuals. Clones were sequenced by immunoSEQ multiplex PCR, and TCRdb holds only the in-frame ones, with some missing. Altogether roughly 2.5 million clones are present, 85% to 95% being singletons, with the ten largest covering about 0.13%. Sequencing was done on a sample of naive CD4+ T cells sorted from blood. As to subset: CD45RA+ positively selected. Receptors were obtained from a man between 18 and 29 years old in good health.

On this clone itself: Other DNA sequences of this sample code for an identical CDR3. The chain combines TRBV19 with TRBJ2-5; D remains unclear. Germline CDR1 LNHDA, CDR2 SQIVND (reference sequence). The CDR3 totals 13 residues. The ends were cut back, 2 bases at V and 1 base at J, with 5 bases in the middle. The CDR3 is CASSIPGQETQYF. DNA of the CDR3: TGTGCCAGTAGTATACCCGGCCAAGAGACCCAGTACTTC.

In its sample, this clone was seen once. The same CDR3 arises from other DNA sequences in this sample as well. CDR3 region: CASSVGGQSYEQYF. CDR3 DNA: TGTGCCAGCAGCGTAGGGGGCCAGTCCTACGAGCAGTACTTC. The chain uses TRBV9 and TRBJ2-7, with D tentatively TRBD1 (5 bases). The CDR3 is made up of 14 amino acids. The germline gives CDR1 SGDLS, CDR2 YYNGEE. Trimming removed 0 bases from V and 1 base from J, with 8 bases in between. The whole variable domain, remainder taken from reference TRBV9 and TRBJ2-7, is DSGVTQTPKHLITATGQRVTLRCSPRSGDLSVYWYQQSLDQGLQFLIQYYNGEERAKGNILERFSAQQFPDLHSELNLSSLELGDSALYFCASSVGGQSYEQYFGPGTRLTVT.

This chain links TRBV19 with TRBJ1-5; 7 bases are shared with TRBD1. Unmatched junction bases numbered 10, after V lost 6 bases and J lost 2 bases. This CDR3 is 16 amino acids long. Germline V gives CDR1 LNHDA, CDR2 SQIVND (reference sequence). The CDR3 protein is CASSQTGNRGNQPQHF. The CDR3 DNA follows: TGTGCCAGTAGCCAGACAGGGAATCGGGGCAATCAGCCCCAGCATTTT.

This sequence joins TRBV9 and TRBJ2-7; 8 nucleotides line up with TRBD1. Per germline, CDR1 SGDLS and CDR2 YYNGEE. The CDR3 spans 15 residues. V lost 0 bases and J lost 0; bases outside the gene matches: 2. Here the CDR3 reads CASSVEGQASYEQYF. CDR3 coding DNA: TGTGCCAGCAGCGTAGAGGGACAGGCCTCCTACGAGCAGTACTTC.

The V and J genes are TRBV7-9 and TRBJ2-1; 14 positions agree with TRBD2. The junction had 4 bases not matched to a gene; V was cut back by 3 bases and J by 6 bases. The CDR3 has 16 residues. The V gene's germline CDR1 is SEHNR and CDR2 FQNEAQ (reference sequence). DNA of the CDR3: TGTGCCAGCAGCTTTCGACTAGCGGGAGGGCTCAATGAGCAGTTCTTC. Its protein product is CASSFRLAGGLNEQFF.

The chain has TRBV5-4 and TRBJ1-2; 8 nucleotides align to TRBD1. Germline V gene lookup returns CDR1 SGHNT and CDR2 YYREEE (reference sequence). J gave up 5 bases and V 0 bases, and 9 bases lay outside the gene matches. This CDR3 comprises 16 residues. The CDR3: CASSLVGDRGGYGYTF. The DNA of the CDR3 is TGTGCCAGCAGCTTGGTGGGAGACAGGGGCGGGTATGGCTACACCTTC. The variable domain in full, completed from reference TRBV5-4 and TRBJ1-2, reads ETGVTQSPTHLIKTRGQQVTLRCSSQSGHNTVSWYQQALGQGPQFIFQYYREEENGRGNFPPRFSGLQFPNYSSELNVNALELDDSALYLCASSLVGDRGGYGYTFGSGTRLTVV.

This clone was picked up one time. The chain recombines TRBV7-3 with TRBJ2-7; D remains ambiguous. The CDR3 runs 13 residues. From germline, CDR1 is SGHTA and CDR2 FQGTGA. V was shortened by 4 bases and J by 2 bases, with 9 bases between the two germline ends. DNA for the CDR3: TGTGCCAGCAGCTCGGACCTGACCTACGAGCAGTACTTC. Protein product: CASSSDLTYEQYF.

The chain couples TRBV5-1 to TRBJ1-5; D is perhaps TRBD1 (6 bases). Trimming left V 3 bases short and J 0 bases short, with 16 bases between. The CDR3 is 17 residues long. Per the germline V gene, CDR1 is SGHRS and CDR2 is YFSETQ. The CDR3 sequence is CASSSGAGSFSNQPQHF. The CDR3 DNA is TGCGCCAGCAGCTCGGGGGCGGGTTCATTTAGCAATCAGCCCCAGCATTTT.